The rows below give T cell receptor beta chains drawn from one sample of a study of T-cell memory formation after mild COVID-19. TCRdb itself ran the 5' RACE reads through MiXCR, one entry per CDR3 protein. Altogether about 390,000 distinct CDR3 sequences are present, around 21% being singletons, with the ten largest covering around 13%. The sequencing sample was made of PBMCs or a T cell subset sorted from them (not recorded which). The receptors were sampled from an adult woman who had mild COVID-19 (a few samples of this study predate the infection). Cell type and time point are not known. Both conserved end residues are part of each CDR3. The order of the fields is V gene, J gene, D gene, clone size, CDR3 DNA, CDR3 protein. The D gene is left open where the match is weak. Only some rows state a clone size, as once, few, many or a class for expanded clones.

>TRBV7-6|TRBJ2-7|NA|few
TGTGCCAGCAGCTTAACCGAAGAGGGGCAGCAGTACTTC
CASSLTEEGQQYF
>TRBV15|TRBJ2-7|NA|NA
TGTGCCACCAGCCGGGGGGACAAGCCCTCCTACGAGCAGTACTTC
CATSRGDKPSYEQYF
>TRBV20-1|TRBJ2-5|TRBD1|NA
TGCAGTTTCCCGGGGACAGAGATGAGGGAGACCCAGTACTTC
CSFPGTEMRETQYF
>TRBV11-1|TRBJ2-4|TRBD1|few
TGTGCCAGCAGCTTAAGACAGGGGGTGGCCAAAAACATTCAGTACTTC
CASSLRQGVAKNIQYF
>TRBV4-1|TRBJ2-5|TRBD2|NA
TGCGCCAGCAGCCAAGAACTAGCGGGAGCAGAGACCCAGTACTTC
CASSQELAGAETQYF
>TRBV6-5|TRBJ2-2|NA|NA
TGTGCCAGCAGTTACGGAGCGGGCGGGACCGGGGAGCTGTTTTTT
CASSYGAGGTGELFF
>TRBV5-1|TRBJ2-5|NA|NA
TGCGCCAGCAGCGATATAGGGGTCATCGGGCAAGAGACCCAGTACTTC
CASSDIGVIGQETQYF
>TRBV20-1|TRBJ2-3|NA|few
TGCAGTGCTTACCTGCGGGCAGATACGCAGTATTTT
CSAYLRADTQYF
>TRBV27|TRBJ2-1|TRBD2|NA
TGTGCCAGCACCTCAGCGGGAGCGTCCTACAATGAGCAGTTCTTC
CASTSAGASYNEQFF
>TRBV4-3|TRBJ2-7|TRBD2|NA
TGCGCCAGCAGCCAAGGAACTAGCGGGATTGACGAGCAGTACTTC
CASSQGTSGIDEQYF
>TRBV7-8|TRBJ2-5|TRBD2|NA
TGTGCCAGCAGCTCCATAGTCGGGGCGGGGGGGAGAGAGACCCAGTACTTC
CASSSIVGAGGRETQYF
>TRBV27|TRBJ1-4|NA|NA
TGTGCCAGCAAGTGGAGCCGTCGGGGTAGTGAAAAACTGTTTTTT
CASKWSRRGSEKLFF
>TRBV7-9|TRBJ2-1|NA|NA
TGTGCCAGCAGCCTACGACTCCCTGAGCAGTTCTTC
CASSLRLPEQFF
>TRBV24-1|TRBJ2-4|NA|NA
TGTGCCACCAGTGCCGAAGGTACCGGCATTCAGTACTTC
CATSAEGTGIQYF
>TRBV6-1|TRBJ1-2|NA|NA
TGTGCCAGCAGGGCCACCGGCTTGGGCTACACCTTC
CASRATGLGYTF
>TRBV9|TRBJ2-1|NA|few
TGTGCCAGCAGCGTAGAGGGGGTAGCAAGCAATGAGCAGTTCTTC
CASSVEGVASNEQFF
>TRBV7-3|TRBJ2-1|TRBD1|few
TGTGCCAGCAGCCCAGGGGGACAGGGTGGAAATGAGCAGTTCTTC
CASSPGGQGGNEQFF
>TRBV20-1|TRBJ1-6|NA|NA
TGCAGTGCAGGGACCTCCTTTTATTCACCCCTCCACTTT
CSAGTSFYSPLHF
>TRBV12-3/TRBV12-4|TRBJ2-5|NA|NA
TGTGCCAGCAGTCAGCTGAAGCGGCAAGAGACCCAGTACTTC
CASSQLKRQETQYF
>TRBV4-3|TRBJ2-5|NA|few
TGCGCCAGCAGCCCATTGTTCAGGGGGAGGCAAGAGACCCAGTACTTC
CASSPLFRGRQETQYF
>TRBV28|TRBJ1-1|NA|few
TGTGCCAGCAGTTCCCCGGGGGTTGCGGCTTTCTTT
CASSSPGVAAFF
>TRBV5-4|TRBJ1-1|NA|NA
TGTGCCAGCAGCTTGGAGGCGGCGGGATTGGCTGAAGCTTTCTTT
CASSLEAAGLAEAFF
>TRBV6-5|TRBJ2-7|TRBD2|few
TGTGCCAGCAATCGGGCGGGGGGCTACGGCGAGCAGTACTTC
CASNRAGGYGEQYF
>TRBV6-4|TRBJ2-3|TRBD2|few
TGTGCCAGCAGTGAAACTAGCGGGGGCACAGATACGCAGTATTTT
CASSETSGGTDTQYF
>TRBV7-9|TRBJ1-2|NA|many
TGTGCCAGCAGCTTACTTCCTGGGGGCTACACCTTC
CASSLLPGGYTF
>TRBV9|TRBJ2-7|TRBD1|few
TGTGCCAGCAGTTCCAACAGGGGGAGCGAGCAGTACTTC
CASSSNRGSEQYF
>TRBV5-1|TRBJ1-4|TRBD1|NA
TGCGCCAGCAGCTTGCTGGGACAGGGGGCCGATGAAAAACTGTTTTTT
CASSLLGQGADEKLFF
>TRBV18|TRBJ1-2|TRBD1|NA
TGTGCCAGCTCACCATCACAGGGGGAAGATGGCTACACCTTC
CASSPSQGEDGYTF